The following is a TCR beta chain sequence with its context. These data come from a study of blood T cell repertoires in COVID-19. Study-wide background: COVID-19 samples, acute and convalescent, were from the United States, Italy and Spain. T cells, B-cell-depleted T cells, or PBMCs supplied cDNA or gDNA.

In the original processing: By means of reference gene primer amplification, nucleated cell counts were estimated. Here immunoSEQ multiplex PCR was the method, and the copy in TCRdb shows in-frame clones only, minus some. V, J and clone size derive from that table, while D and trimming were established from the DNA sequence. The data contain approximately 180,000 clones, roughly 88% of them singletons. The CDR3 has 17 amino acids. J lost 9 bases, V lost 0 bases, and 11 bases had no gene match. CDR1 and CDR2 (germline): MGHRA, YSYEKL. Sequences were obtained from peripheral blood. This sequence was found in a man aged 55-75 years with acute or convalescent COVID-19. The rearrangement links TRBV4-1 to TRBJ2-1, with 10 bases aligning to TRBD2. The CDR3 is CASSQETGLAGASEQFF. The CDR3 DNA is TGCGCCAGCAGCCAAGAGACGGGGCTAGCGGGAGCCTCTGAGCAGTTCTTC.